The T cell receptor (beta chain) under discussion was sequenced for a study of Graves' ophthalmopathy and Graves' hyperthyroidism. General study results and limits: Blood also held most thyroid clonotypes expanded above 0.001 frequency.

Germline assignment: CDR1 MGHDK and CDR2 SYGVNS. V lost 6 bases, J lost 6 bases, and 17 bases lay in between. The CDR3 has 15 amino acids. RNA transcripts were the template, and TCR beta CDR3 regions were amplified from them. RT-PCR was first run with HTBI primers, then multiplex PCR in a second round. TCRdb passed the multiplex PCR reads through MiXCR, listing each CDR3 protein once. Found here are about 700,000 distinct CDR3 sequences, around 40% of them singletons; the top ten hold less than 55%. Notes on this clonotype: Its antigen is unidentified.

The receptor was derived from an adult man with Graves' ophthalmopathy. The sequenced sample consisted of peripheral blood. The chain joins TRBV25-1 to TRBJ2-2; tentatively, D is TRBD1 or TRBD2 (5 bases each). Here the CDR3 reads CASSQVPWDAGELFF. The CDR3 nucleotides are TGTGCCAGCAGCCAAGTCCCTTGGGACGCCGGGGAGCTGTTTTTT.